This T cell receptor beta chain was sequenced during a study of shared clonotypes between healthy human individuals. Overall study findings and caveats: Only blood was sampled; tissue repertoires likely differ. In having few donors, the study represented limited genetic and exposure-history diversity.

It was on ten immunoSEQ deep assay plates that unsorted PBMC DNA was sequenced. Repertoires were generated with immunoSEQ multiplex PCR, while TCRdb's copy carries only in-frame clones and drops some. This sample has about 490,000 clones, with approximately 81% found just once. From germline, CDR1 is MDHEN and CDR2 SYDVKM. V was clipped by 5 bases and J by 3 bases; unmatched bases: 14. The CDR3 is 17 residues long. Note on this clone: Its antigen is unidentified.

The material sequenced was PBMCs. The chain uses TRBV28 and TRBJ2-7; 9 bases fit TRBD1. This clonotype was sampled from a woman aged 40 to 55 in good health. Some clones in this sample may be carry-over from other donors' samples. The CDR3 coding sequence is TGTGCCAGCAGTCCCCTTAGCGCGGACAGGGGATACTACGAGCAGTACTTC. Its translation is CASSPLSADRGYYEQYF.